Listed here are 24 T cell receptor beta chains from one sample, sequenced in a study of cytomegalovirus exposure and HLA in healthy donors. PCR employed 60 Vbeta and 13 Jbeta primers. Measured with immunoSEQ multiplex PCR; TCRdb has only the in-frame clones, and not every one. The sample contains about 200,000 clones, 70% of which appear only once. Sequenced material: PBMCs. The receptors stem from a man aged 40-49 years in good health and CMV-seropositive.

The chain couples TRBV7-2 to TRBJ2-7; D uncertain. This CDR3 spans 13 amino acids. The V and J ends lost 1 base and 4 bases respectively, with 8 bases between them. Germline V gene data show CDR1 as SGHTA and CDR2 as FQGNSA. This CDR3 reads CASSLVLTYEQYF. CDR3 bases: TGTGCCAGCAGCTTAGTTTTGACTTACGAGCAGTACTTC.

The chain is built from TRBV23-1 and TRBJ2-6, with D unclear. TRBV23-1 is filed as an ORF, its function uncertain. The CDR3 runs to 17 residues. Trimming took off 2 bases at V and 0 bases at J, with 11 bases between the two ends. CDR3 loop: CASSQRESVSGANVLTF. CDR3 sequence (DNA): TGCGCCAGCAGTCAAAGAGAATCCGTCTCTGGGGCCAACGTCCTGACTTTC.

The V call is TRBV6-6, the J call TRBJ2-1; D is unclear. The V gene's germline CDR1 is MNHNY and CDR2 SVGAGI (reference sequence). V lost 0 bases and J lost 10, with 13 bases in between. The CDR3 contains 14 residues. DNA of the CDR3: TGTGCCAGCAGTTACTCGGGCCTTACGTACGAGCAGTTCTTC. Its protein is CASSYSGLTYEQFF.

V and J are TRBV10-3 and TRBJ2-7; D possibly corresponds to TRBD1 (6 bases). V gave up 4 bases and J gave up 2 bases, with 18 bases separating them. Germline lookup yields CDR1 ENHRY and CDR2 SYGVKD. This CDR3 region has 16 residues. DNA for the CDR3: TGTGCCATCAGTGGAGCTGTAAGGACAGCGACCTACGAGCAGTACTTC. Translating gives CAISGAVRTATYEQYF.

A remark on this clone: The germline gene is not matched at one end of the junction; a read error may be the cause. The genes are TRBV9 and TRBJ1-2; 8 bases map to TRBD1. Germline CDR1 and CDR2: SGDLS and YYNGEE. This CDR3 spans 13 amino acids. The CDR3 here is CASSRTGNYGYPF. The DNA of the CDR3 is TGTGCCAGCAGCCGGACAGGGAACTATGGCTACCCCTTC.

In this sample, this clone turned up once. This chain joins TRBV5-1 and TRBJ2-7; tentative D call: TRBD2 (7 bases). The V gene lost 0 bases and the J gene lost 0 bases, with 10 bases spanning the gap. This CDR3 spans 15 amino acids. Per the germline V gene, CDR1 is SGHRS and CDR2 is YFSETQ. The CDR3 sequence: CASSLARGASYEQYF. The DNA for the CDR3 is TGCGCCAGCAGCTTGGCTCGGGGGGCCTCCTACGAGCAGTACTTC.

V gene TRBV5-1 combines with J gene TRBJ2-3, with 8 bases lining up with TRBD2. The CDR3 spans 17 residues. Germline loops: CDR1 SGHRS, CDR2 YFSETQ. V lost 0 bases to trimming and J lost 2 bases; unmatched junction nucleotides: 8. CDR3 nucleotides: TGCGCCAGCAGCTTGGAGTCTATCGGGGGGGCCACAGATACGCAGTATTTT. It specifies CASSLESIGGATDTQYF. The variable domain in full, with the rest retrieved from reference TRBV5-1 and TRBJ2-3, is KAGVTQTPRYLIKTRGQQVTLSCSPISGHRSVSWYQQTPGQGLQFLFEYFSETQRNKGNFPGRFSGRQFSNSRSEMNVSTLELGDSALYLCASSLESIGGATDTQYFGPGTRLTVL.

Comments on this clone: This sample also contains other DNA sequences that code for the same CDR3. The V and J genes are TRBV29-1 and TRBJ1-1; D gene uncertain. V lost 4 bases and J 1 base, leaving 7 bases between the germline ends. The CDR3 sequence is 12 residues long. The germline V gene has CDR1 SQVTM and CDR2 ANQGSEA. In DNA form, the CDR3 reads TGCAGCGTTGCACGAGGGAACACTGAAGCTTTCTTT. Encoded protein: CSVARGNTEAFF. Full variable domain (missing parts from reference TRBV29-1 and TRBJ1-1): SAVISQKPSRDICQRGTSLTIQCQVDSQVTMMFWYRQQPGQSLTLIATANQGSEATYESGFVIDKFPISRPNLTFSTLTVSNMSPEDSSIYLCSVARGNTEAFFGQGTRLTVV.

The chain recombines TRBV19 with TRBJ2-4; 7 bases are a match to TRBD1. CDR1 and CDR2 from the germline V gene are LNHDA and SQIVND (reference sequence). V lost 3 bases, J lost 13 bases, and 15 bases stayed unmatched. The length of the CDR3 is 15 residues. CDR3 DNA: TGTGCCAGTAGTATGCTATATGGACAGGCCGGGCAACAGTACTTC. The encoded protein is CASSMLYGQAGQQYF.

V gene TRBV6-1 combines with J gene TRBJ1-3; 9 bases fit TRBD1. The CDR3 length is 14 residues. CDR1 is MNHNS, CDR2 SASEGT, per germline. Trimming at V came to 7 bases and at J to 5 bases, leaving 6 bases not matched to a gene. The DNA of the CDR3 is TGTGCCAGCATGGTCGGGACAGGGAGAAACACCATATATTTT. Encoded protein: CASMVGTGRNTIYF.

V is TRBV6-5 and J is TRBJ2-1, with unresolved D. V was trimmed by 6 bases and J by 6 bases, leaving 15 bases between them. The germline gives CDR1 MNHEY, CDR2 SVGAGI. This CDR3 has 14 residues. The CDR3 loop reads CASRNLGLTNEQFF. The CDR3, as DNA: TGTGCCAGCAGGAACCTAGGTTTGACCAATGAGCAGTTCTTC.

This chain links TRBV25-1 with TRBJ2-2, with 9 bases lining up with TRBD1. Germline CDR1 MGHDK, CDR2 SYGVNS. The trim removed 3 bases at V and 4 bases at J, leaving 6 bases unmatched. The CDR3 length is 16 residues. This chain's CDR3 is CASSDSTGGTTGELFF. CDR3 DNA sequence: TGTGCCAGCAGTGACTCGACAGGGGGTACCACCGGGGAGCTGTTTTTT. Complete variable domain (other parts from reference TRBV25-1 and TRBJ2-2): EADIYQTPRYLVIGTGKKITLECSQTMGHDKMYWYQQDPGMELHLIHYSYGVNSTEKGDLSSESTVSRIRTEHFPLTLESARPSHTSQYLCASSDSTGGTTGELFFGEGSRLTVL.

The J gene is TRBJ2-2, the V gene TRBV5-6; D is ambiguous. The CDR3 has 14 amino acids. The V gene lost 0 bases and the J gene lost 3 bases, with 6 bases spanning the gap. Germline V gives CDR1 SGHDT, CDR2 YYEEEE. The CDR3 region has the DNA TGTGCCAGCAGCTTGGGTCTTGACACCGGGGAGCTGTTTTTT. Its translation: CASSLGLDTGELFF.

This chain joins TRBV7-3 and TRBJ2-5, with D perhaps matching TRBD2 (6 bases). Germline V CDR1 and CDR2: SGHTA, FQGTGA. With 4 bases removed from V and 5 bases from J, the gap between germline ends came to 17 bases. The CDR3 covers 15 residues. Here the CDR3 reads CASSSQRGRGETQYF. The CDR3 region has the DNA TGTGCCAGCAGCTCCCAGAGGGGTCGGGGGGAGACCCAGTACTTC. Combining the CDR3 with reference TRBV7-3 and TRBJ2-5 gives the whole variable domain GAGVSQTPSNKVTEKGKYVELRCDPISGHTALYWYRQSLGQGPEFLIYFQGTGAADDSGLPNDRFFAVRPEGSVSTLKIQRTERGDSAVYLCASSSQRGRGETQYFGPGTRLLVL.

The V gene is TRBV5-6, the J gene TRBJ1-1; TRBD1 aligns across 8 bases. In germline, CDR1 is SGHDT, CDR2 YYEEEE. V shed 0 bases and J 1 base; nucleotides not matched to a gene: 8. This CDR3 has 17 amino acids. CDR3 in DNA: TGTGCCAGCAGCTTGGTAGCCGGGACAGGTCAGAACACTGAAGCTTTCTTT. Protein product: CASSLVAGTGQNTEAFF. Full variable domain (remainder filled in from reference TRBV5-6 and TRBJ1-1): DAGVTQSPTHLIKTRGQQVTLRCSPKSGHDTVSWYQQALGQGPQFIFQYYEEEERQRGNFPDRFSGHQFPNYSSELNVNALLLGDSALYLCASSLVAGTGQNTEAFFGQGTRLTVV.

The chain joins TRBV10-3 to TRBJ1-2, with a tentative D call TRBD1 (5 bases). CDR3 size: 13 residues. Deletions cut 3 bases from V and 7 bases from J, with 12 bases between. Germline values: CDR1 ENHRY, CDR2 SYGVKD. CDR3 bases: TGTGCCATCAGTGATTCAGGGCGAGGTGGCTACACCTTC. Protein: CAISDSGRGGYTF.

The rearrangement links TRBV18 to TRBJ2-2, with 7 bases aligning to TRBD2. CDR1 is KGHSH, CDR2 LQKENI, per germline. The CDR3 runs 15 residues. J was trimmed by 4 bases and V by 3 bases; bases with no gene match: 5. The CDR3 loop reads CASSPQAGLTGELFF. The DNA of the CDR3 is TGTGCCAGCTCACCGCAAGCGGGGCTCACCGGGGAGCTGTTTTTT.

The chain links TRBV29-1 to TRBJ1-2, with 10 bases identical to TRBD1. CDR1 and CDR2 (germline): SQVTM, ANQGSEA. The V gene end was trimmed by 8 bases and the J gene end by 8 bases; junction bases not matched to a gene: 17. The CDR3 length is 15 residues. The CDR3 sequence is CSFFVPGQGSRGYTF. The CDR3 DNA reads TGCAGCTTCTTCGTCCCGGGACAGGGGTCCCGCGGCTACACCTTC.

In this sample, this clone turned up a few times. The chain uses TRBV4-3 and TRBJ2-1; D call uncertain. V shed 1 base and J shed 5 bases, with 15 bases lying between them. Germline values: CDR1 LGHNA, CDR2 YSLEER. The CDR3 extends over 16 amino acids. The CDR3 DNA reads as TGCGCCAGCAGCCAAGTAAGAGGTTTAAGGAACAATGAGCAGTTCTTC. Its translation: CASSQVRGLRNNEQFF.

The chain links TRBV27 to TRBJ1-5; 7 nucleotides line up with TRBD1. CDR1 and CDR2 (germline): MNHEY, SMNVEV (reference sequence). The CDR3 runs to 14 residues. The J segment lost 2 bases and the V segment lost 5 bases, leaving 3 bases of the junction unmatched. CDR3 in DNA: TGTGCCAGCAGTGGGACAGTGGGCAATCAGCCCCAGCATTTT. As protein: CASSGTVGNQPQHF.

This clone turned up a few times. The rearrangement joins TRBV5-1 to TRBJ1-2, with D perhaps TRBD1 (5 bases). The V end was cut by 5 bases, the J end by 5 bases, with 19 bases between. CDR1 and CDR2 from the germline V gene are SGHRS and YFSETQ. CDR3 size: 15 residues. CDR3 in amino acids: CASRRDRDSGYGYTF. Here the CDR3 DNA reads TGCGCCAGCAGAAGAGACCGGGACTCGGGGTATGGCTACACCTTC.

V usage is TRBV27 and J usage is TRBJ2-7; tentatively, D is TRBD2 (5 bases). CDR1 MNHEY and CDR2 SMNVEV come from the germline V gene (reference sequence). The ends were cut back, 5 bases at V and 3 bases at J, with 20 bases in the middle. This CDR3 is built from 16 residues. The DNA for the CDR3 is TGTGCCAGCAGTCTCCACGCGGACTCGCTACGCTACGAGCAGTACTTC. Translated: CASSLHADSLRYEQYF.

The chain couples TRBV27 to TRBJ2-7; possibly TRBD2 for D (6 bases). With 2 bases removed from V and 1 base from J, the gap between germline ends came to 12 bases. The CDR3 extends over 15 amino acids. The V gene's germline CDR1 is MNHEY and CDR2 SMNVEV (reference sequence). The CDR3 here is CASSLTAGRSYEQYF. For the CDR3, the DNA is TGTGCCAGCAGTTTAACGGCAGGGAGGTCCTACGAGCAGTACTTC.

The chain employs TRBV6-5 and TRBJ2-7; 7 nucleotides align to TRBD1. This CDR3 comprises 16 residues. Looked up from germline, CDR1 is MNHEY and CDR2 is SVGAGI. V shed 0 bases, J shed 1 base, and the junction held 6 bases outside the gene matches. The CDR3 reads CASSYSPDRRSYEQYF. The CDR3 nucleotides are TGTGCCAGCAGTTACTCTCCGGACAGGCGATCCTACGAGCAGTACTTC.